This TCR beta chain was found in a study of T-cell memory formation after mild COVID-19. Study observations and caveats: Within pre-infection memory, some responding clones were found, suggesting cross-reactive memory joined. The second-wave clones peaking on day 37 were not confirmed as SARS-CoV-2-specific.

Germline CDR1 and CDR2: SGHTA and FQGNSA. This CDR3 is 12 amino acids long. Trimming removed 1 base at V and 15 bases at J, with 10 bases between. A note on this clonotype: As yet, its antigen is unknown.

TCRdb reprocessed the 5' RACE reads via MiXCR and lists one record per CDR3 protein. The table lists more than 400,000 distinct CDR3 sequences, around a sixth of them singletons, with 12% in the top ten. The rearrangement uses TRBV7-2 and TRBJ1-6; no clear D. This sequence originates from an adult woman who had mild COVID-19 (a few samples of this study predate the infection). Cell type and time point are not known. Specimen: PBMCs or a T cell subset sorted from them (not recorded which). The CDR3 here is CASSLGFQDLHF. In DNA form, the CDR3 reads TGTGCCAGCAGCTTAGGATTCCAAGACCTCCACTTT. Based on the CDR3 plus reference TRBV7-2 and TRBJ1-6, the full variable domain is GAGVSQSPSNKVTEKGKDVELRCDPISGHTALYWYRQSLGQGLEFLIYFQGNSAPDKSGLPSDRFSAERTGGSVSTLTIQRTQQEDSAVYLCASSLGFQDLHFGNGTRLTVT.